This paragraph reports one TCR beta chain. Its antigen is not identified. Regarding treatment: some 20 received Ad26.COV2.S at low or high dose, single or two shots; 5 received placebo; per-sample allocation not given. Samples came from day 63 after the first vaccine or placebo injection. Wuhan-strain SARS-CoV-2 spike was expressed by the Ad26 vector that made up the vaccine. The data were obtained in a study of Ad26.COV2.S vaccination and SARS-CoV-2 variants. The repertoire was sequenced with immunoSEQ multiplex PCR; TCRdb's copy has only in-frame clones and lacks some. The repertoire holds some 390,000 clones, with 70% to 90% as singletons. The V gene's germline CDR1 is SGDLS and CDR2 YYNGEE. Trimming cost V 4 bases and J 5 bases, with 12 bases left between them. This CDR3 spans 13 amino acids. Whole-study findings and limits: It is possible that the TCR breadth and depth analyses underestimated the total T cell responses.

V and J are TRBV9 and TRBJ1-1, with D tentatively TRBD1 (5 bases). This TCR was recovered from a person aged 18 to 65 who received the Ad26.COV2.S COVID-19 vaccine or a placebo. The source material was peripheral blood, sampled in a trial of Ad26.COV2.S vaccine versus placebo. CDR3 sequence reads: CASSIQEGTEAFF. The CDR3 DNA sequence: TGTGCCAGCAGCATCCAAGAGGGGACTGAAGCTTTCTTT.